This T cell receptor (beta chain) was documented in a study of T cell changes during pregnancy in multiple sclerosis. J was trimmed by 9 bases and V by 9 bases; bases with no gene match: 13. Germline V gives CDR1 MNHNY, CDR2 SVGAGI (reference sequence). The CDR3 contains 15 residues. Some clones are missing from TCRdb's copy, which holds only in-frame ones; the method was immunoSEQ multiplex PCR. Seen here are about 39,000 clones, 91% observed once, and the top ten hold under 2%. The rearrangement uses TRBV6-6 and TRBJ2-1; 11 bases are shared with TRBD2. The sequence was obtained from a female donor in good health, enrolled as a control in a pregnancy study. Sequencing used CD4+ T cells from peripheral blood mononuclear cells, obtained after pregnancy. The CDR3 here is CASSQGLAGGGEQFF. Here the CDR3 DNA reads TGTGCCAGTTCCCAGGGGCTAGCGGGAGGAGGTGAGCAGTTCTTC.